The next 17 T cell receptor beta chains were all read from a single sample in a study of T cell responses to AZD1222 COVID-19 vaccine. TCRdb's table, derived via immunoSEQ multiplex PCR, lists solely in-frame clones and lacks some. The sample has 100,000 to 150,000 clones, roughly 91% seen once. Sequenced here: peripheral blood, sampled 28 days after the second AZD1222 dose. These receptors came from an adult who received the AZD1222 COVID-19 vaccine.

This clone was seen once. This chain connects TRBV5-6 to TRBJ2-7; no clear D gene. Trimming pared 1 base from V and 2 bases from J, leaving 13 bases between. The CDR3 totals 15 residues. CDR1 and CDR2 from the germline V gene are SGHDT and YYEEEE. In DNA, the CDR3 is TGTGCCAGCAGCTTGTTTACAGAGCCCACCTACGAGCAGTACTTC. Its translation is CASSLFTEPTYEQYF. The variable domain in full, with the rest retrieved from reference TRBV5-6 and TRBJ2-7, is DAGVTQSPTHLIKTRGQQVTLRCSPKSGHDTVSWYQQALGQGPQFIFQYYEEEERQRGNFPDRFSGHQFPNYSSELNVNALLLGDSALYLCASSLFTEPTYEQYFGPGTRLTVT.

This chain uses TRBV1 with TRBJ1-1; the table names TRBD1, a call not compared with the DNA. TRBV1 is a known pseudogene. CDR3 length equals 17 residues. The CDR3 sequence is CTSSRAGGRRGNTEAFF. As DNA, the CDR3 is TGCACCAGCAGCCGGGCAGGGGGAAGGAGGGGGAACACTGAAGCTTTCTTT.

The genes are TRBV27 and TRBJ1-1, with D unresolved. The germline CDR1 and CDR2 sequences are MNHEY and SMNVEV (reference sequence). The CDR3 spans 13 residues. The V end was cut by 3 bases, the J end by 6 bases, with 11 bases between. CDR3 nucleotide sequence: TGTGCCAGCAGTTTCCGTGGGATCGCTGAAGCTTTCTTT. Its translation: CASSFRGIAEAFF.

The J gene is TRBJ2-7, the V gene TRBV11-3; a possible D gene is TRBD1 (6 bases). The V end was cut by 0 bases, the J end by 2 bases, with 14 bases between. Germline assignment: CDR1 SGHNT and CDR2 YENEEA. The CDR3 covers 16 residues. The CDR3, as DNA: TGTGCCAGCAGCTTAGAACGCACAGGGCCCACCTACGAGCAGTACTTC. Protein product: CASSLERTGPTYEQYF.

The chain is built from TRBV2 and TRBJ1-1; no reliable D call. This CDR3 has 13 amino acids. CDR1 and CDR2 from the germline V gene are SNHLY and FYNNEI. Trimming took 2 bases from V and 5 from J, leaving 9 bases between them. The CDR3 sequence: CASSEQSKTEAFF. CDR3 DNA: TGTGCCAGCAGTGAACAAAGTAAGACTGAAGCTTTCTTT. The full variable domain, in which reference TRBV2 and TRBJ1-1 provide the parts outside the CDR3, is EPEVTQTPSHQVTQMGQEVILRCVPISNHLYFYWYRQILGQKVEFLVSFYNNEISEKSEIFDDQFSVERPDGSNFTLKIRSTKLEDSAMYFCASSEQSKTEAFFGQGTRLTVV.

V gene TRBV4-2 combines with J gene TRBJ1-4, with D uncertain. Germline lookup yields CDR1 LGHNA and CDR2 YNFKEQ. The CDR3 contains 16 residues. V lost 0 bases and J lost 0, with 8 bases in between. The CDR3 region has the DNA TGTGCCAGCAGCCAAGAGGACCGAACAACTAATGAAAAACTGTTTTTT. It specifies CASSQEDRTTNEKLFF.

The gene calls are TRBV11-2 and TRBJ2-5; D might be TRBD1 (5 bases). The V end was cut by 8 bases, the J end by 4 bases, with 23 bases between. CDR3 length: 16 residues. Germline CDR1 SGHAT, CDR2 FQNNGV. CDR3 DNA: TGTGCCAGCCGACCGTTTATGGTCAGGGATGGAGAGACCCAGTACTTC. This encodes CASRPFMVRDGETQYF.

This chain links TRBV6-5 with TRBJ2-7, with D unclear. The CDR3 loop spans 15 amino acids. V lost 0 bases and J 0 bases, leaving 9 bases between the germline ends. CDR1 is MNHEY and CDR2 is SVGAGI in the germline V gene. DNA for the CDR3: TGTGCCAGCAGTTACTCGGCAGGTTACTCCTACGAGCAGTACTTC. This translates into CASSYSAGYSYEQYF.

The chain recombines TRBV2 with TRBJ2-7, with 9 bases lining up with TRBD1. The CDR3 is 14 amino acids. Germline V gene lookup returns CDR1 SNHLY and CDR2 FYNNEI. V lost 5 bases to trimming and J lost 3 bases; unmatched junction nucleotides: 5. In nucleotides, the CDR3 is TGTGCCAGCAGTACCTGGGACAGGGTCTACGAGCAGTACTTC. It codes for CASSTWDRVYEQYF.

The gene calls are TRBV12-3 or TRBV12-4 and TRBJ1-5; D gene ambiguous. Deletions cut 5 bases from V and 5 bases from J, with 10 bases between. CDR3 length equals 13 residues. The CDR3 DNA is TGTGCCAGCAGTCGAGACACATATCAGCCCCAGCATTTT. It yields the protein CASSRDTYQPQHF.

This clone has more than one count but fewer than ten. At one of its ends the junction is not consistent with the germline gene, which may arise from a read error. The gene calls are TRBV7-7 and TRBJ2-1; the match to TRBD2 covers 10 bases. Germline loops: CDR1 SSHAT, CDR2 FNYEAQ (reference sequence). The CDR3 loop spans 15 amino acids. CDR3 DNA: TGTGCTAGCAGCACCACAGCGGGGGGGAGTAATGAGCAGTTCTTC. Protein sequence: CASSTTAGGSNEQFF.

The chain links TRBV6-5 to TRBJ1-1; D is undetermined. V lost 5 bases, J lost 5 bases, and 9 bases lay in between. CDR3 length: 12 amino acids. Germline CDR1 and CDR2: MNHEY and SVGAGI. CDR3 nucleotides: TGTGCCAGCAGTCCCACAAGGACTGAAGCTTTCTTT. It codes for CASSPTRTEAFF.

The chain has TRBV5-1 and TRBJ2-2; tentative D call: TRBD1 (6 bases). CDR3 length equals 13 residues. Germline CDR1 reads SGHRS; CDR2 reads YFSETQ. Trimming took off 7 bases at V and 6 bases at J, with 13 bases between the two ends. The CDR3 DNA sequence: TGCGCCAGCCGTAACAGGGAGTCCGGGGAGCTGTTTTTT. Encoded protein: CASRNRESGELFF.

The rearrangement links TRBV21-1 to TRBJ2-7; TRBD2 reflects the table's D call only, with no check against the DNA. TRBV21-1 is a listed pseudogene. The CDR3 has 17 residues. This chain's CDR3 is CASSKALWAGVTYEQYF. The CDR3 region has the DNA TGTGCCAGCAGCAAAGCGCTTTGGGCGGGAGTCACCTACGAGCAGTACTTC.

The chain has TRBV6-6 and TRBJ2-5; 10 bases agree with TRBD1. CDR1 and CDR2 from the germline V gene are MNHNY and SVGAGI (reference sequence). V lost 8 bases to trimming and J lost 4 bases; unmatched junction nucleotides: 4. This CDR3 spans 13 amino acids. This chain's CDR3 is CASQGQGLETQYF. DNA of the CDR3: TGTGCCAGCCAGGGACAGGGGTTAGAGACCCAGTACTTC.

The chain combines TRBV30 with TRBJ2-7; no clear D gene. The germline CDR1 and CDR2 sequences are GTSNPN and SVGIG (reference sequence). This CDR3 comprises 11 residues. The ends were cut back, 3 bases at V and 6 bases at J, with 9 bases in the middle. CDR3 sequence reads: CAWRVLSEQYF. The CDR3 DNA reads as TGTGCCTGGAGGGTCCTTAGCGAGCAGTACTTC. The whole variable domain, remainder taken from reference TRBV30 and TRBJ2-7, is SQTIHQWPATLVQPVGSPLSLECTVEGTSNPNLYWYRQAAGRGLQLLFYSVGIGQISSEVPQNLSASRPQDRQFILSSKKLLLSDSGFYLCAWRVLSEQYFGPGTRLTVT.

The J gene is TRBJ2-4, the V gene TRBV11-3; D gene uncertain. CDR3 length equals 13 residues. Germline CDR1 reads SGHNT; CDR2 reads YENEEA. Trimming removed 5 bases from V and 5 bases from J, with 10 bases in between. The CDR3 DNA reads TGTGCCAGCAGCCCTTTCCCAGAAAACATTCAGTACTTC. This codes for CASSPFPENIQYF.